A single sample is the source of the 2 T cell receptor beta chains below, sequenced in a study of graft-versus-host responses after intestinal transplantation. These receptors have no known antigen. Clones were read by immunoSEQ multiplex PCR, and TCRdb kept only the in-frame ones, dropping some. The table lists roughly 99,000 clones, 87% of them singletons, with less than 0.85% in the top ten. Sequencing used unstimulated CD4+ T cells sorted from spleen or lymph node cells, obtained before transplant. The receptors here all came from a human donor who was the organ donor for an intestinal transplant.

The chain recombines TRBV5-6 with TRBJ1-2, with 7 positions matching TRBD1. The CDR3 is 15 amino acids. The V gene end was trimmed by 4 bases and the J gene end by 2 bases; junction bases not matched to a gene: 8. CDR1 and CDR2 from the germline V gene are SGHDT and YYEEEE. The CDR3 is CASSPIFRGNYGYTF. The CDR3 bases are TGTGCCAGCAGCCCGATATTCAGGGGGAACTATGGCTACACCTTC.

V is TRBV7-2 and J is TRBJ1-6; the D gene is possibly TRBD1 (5 bases). Germline assignment: CDR1 SGHTA and CDR2 FQGNSA. The CDR3 extends over 14 amino acids. With 4 bases removed from V and 7 bases from J, the gap between germline ends came to 11 bases. CDR3 region: CASSSIRQNSPLHF. CDR3 bases: TGTGCCAGCAGCTCGATAAGACAGAATTCACCCCTCCACTTT.